The 3 T cell receptor beta chains below come from one sample, sequenced in a study of a mutant IDH1 vaccine in newly diagnosed glioma. Sequenced by immunoSEQ multiplex PCR; TCRdb stores in-frame clones only, minus some. The sample consists of more than 55,000 clones, 80% to 90% of them appearing once. These receptors' antigens are unknown. Specified time point: week 35, safety follow-up. The vaccine gave 300 ug of a 20-mer mutant IDH1 peptide subcutaneously per dose. The sample in question was PBMCs, obtained from a glioma patient whose treatment included an IDH1 peptide vaccine. All receptors come from a man aged 25 to 40 with glioma.

The gene calls are TRBV7-9 and TRBJ1-1; D unclear. This CDR3 contains 18 residues. Germline loops: CDR1 SEHNR, CDR2 FQNEAQ (reference sequence). V was pared by 1 base and J by 1 base, with 19 bases between. The CDR3 is CASSLGPMKGRRNTEAFF. The CDR3, as DNA: TGTGCCAGCAGCTTAGGCCCCATGAAGGGCAGGAGGAACACTGAAGCTTTCTTT.

V is TRBV18 and J is TRBJ2-3; 11 bases map to TRBD2. The CDR3 covers 18 residues. J lost 0 bases, V lost 3 bases, and 8 bases had no gene match. CDR1 is KGHSH, CDR2 LQKENI, per germline. The CDR3 DNA reads as TGTGCCAGCTCACCTAGAGCTAGCGGGGGGACCAGCACAGATACGCAGTATTTT. Encoded protein: CASSPRASGGTSTDTQYF.

The V call is TRBV7-9, the J call TRBJ2-2; tentatively, D is TRBD2 (6 bases). This CDR3 has 15 residues. Trimming left V 5 bases short and J 6 bases short, with 16 bases between. Germline lookup yields CDR1 SEHNR and CDR2 FQNEAQ (reference sequence). The CDR3 coding sequence is TGTGCCAGCAGCCCTTTAGGAGGGAAGGCCGGGGAGCTGTTTTTT. Protein: CASSPLGGKAGELFF.